These 5 T cell receptor beta chains were sequenced from one sample in a study of blood T cells in healthy people across ages (dated by TCRdb to between 2014 and 2017). The library was produced with 5' RACE. Sequenced using an Illumina HiSeq 2500. A second PCR of roughly 7 to 11 cycles was performed with a sample-barcoded 5' primer and a J-beta primer mix. TCRdb took the public reads, trimmed them with fastp at Q25, ran MiXCR for clone calling and kept in-frame beta chains. Every distinct CDR3 protein forms one entry, paired with its most common genes and DNA. The sample table lists over 950,000 distinct CDR3 sequences, roughly half of them with a count of one. The ten largest account for around 21% of the sample. Input material: blood. Receptors were obtained from a woman aged 60-70 years in good health.

This clonotype has more than one count but fewer than ten. The chain employs TRBV6-2 or TRBV6-3 and TRBJ2-7; TRBD2 matches at 8 bases. Judging by the DNA end, TRBJ2-5 fits better; the J call may be wrong. The CDR3 runs 16 residues. CDR1 is MNHEY and CDR2 is SVGEGT in the germline V gene. This chain's CDR3 is CASGDPAGEVLETQYF. The CDR3 bases are TGTGCCAGCGGAGATCCAGCGGGAGAAGTCTTGGAGACCCAGTACTTC.

The CDR3 DNA reads as TGCAGTGCTAGGGAGACTAGCGGGAGTAGGAATGAGCAGTTCTTC. Its protein product is CSARETSGSRNEQFF. V is TRBV20-1 and J is TRBJ2-1; 12 bases align to TRBD2. Unmatched junction bases numbered 7, after V lost 3 bases and J lost 7 bases. From germline, CDR1 is DFQATT and CDR2 SNEGSKA (reference sequence). This CDR3 has 15 amino acids.

The J gene is TRBJ2-3, the V gene TRBV3-1; D perhaps matches TRBD2 (6 bases). Trimming left V 4 bases short and J 6 bases short, with 17 bases between. The CDR3 runs to 15 residues. CDR1 and CDR2 (germline): LGHDT, YNNKEL (reference sequence). The CDR3 nucleotides are TGTGCCAGCAGCCGTACTAGTAGGGAGGCTGATACGCAGTATTTT. Translation: CASSRTSREADTQYF.

This clonotype was counted a few times. This chain uses TRBV7-2 with TRBJ2-3, with TRBD2 matching 10 bases. With V trimmed by 6 bases and J by 0 bases, 3 bases remained unmatched. Germline CDR1 SGHTA, CDR2 FQGNSA. CDR3 size: 15 residues. CDR3 nucleotides: TGTGCCAGCAGACTAGCGGGGACTAGCACAGATACGCAGTATTTT. This codes for CASRLAGTSTDTQYF. Full variable domain (rest looked up from reference TRBV7-2 and TRBJ2-3): GAGVSQSPSNKVTEKGKDVELRCDPISGHTALYWYRQSLGQGLEFLIYFQGNSAPDKSGLPSDRFSAERTGGSVSTLTIQRTQQEDSAVYLCASRLAGTSTDTQYFGPGTRLTVL.

This clonotype has only a few counts. The chain recombines TRBV29-1 with TRBJ2-1; no clear D. Trimming took 6 bases from V and 2 from J, leaving 17 bases between them. Germline loops: CDR1 SQVTM, CDR2 ANQGSEA. The CDR3 covers 15 residues. CDR3 sequence: CSVATTPLTYNEQFF. For the CDR3, the DNA is TGCAGCGTAGCAACAACTCCACTAACCTACAATGAGCAGTTCTTC.